Shown below are 24 T cell receptor beta chains from a single sample sequenced in a study of shared clonotypes between healthy human individuals. Sequencing used immunoSEQ multiplex PCR; TCRdb keeps in-frame clones, though not all of them. This repertoire shows about 2 million clones, approximately 94% found once; its top ten account for around 1.1%. Naive CD8 cells lacked CD45RO, underwent positive selection for CCR7 and left out terminally differentiated effector memory CD45RA+ cells. Sequencing input: naive CD8+ T cells sorted from blood. The receptors shown here come from a man between 18 and 35 years old in good health.

Comments on this clone: This sample includes further DNA sequences coding for the same CDR3. V and J are TRBV30 and TRBJ2-6; D is undetermined. CDR1 is GTSNPN, CDR2 SVGIG, per germline (reference sequence). V was trimmed by 2 bases and J by 4 bases, leaving 15 bases between them. This CDR3 is 16 amino acids long. This CDR3 is CAWSSKLATGANVLTF. The CDR3 coding sequence is TGTGCCTGGAGTTCGAAGCTGGCCACGGGGGCCAACGTCCTGACTTTC. Full variable domain (remainder filled in from reference TRBV30 and TRBJ2-6): SQTIHQWPATLVQPVGSPLSLECTVEGTSNPNLYWYRQAAGRGLQLLFYSVGIGQISSEVPQNLSASRPQDRQFILSSKKLLLSDSGFYLCAWSSKLATGANVLTFGAGSRLTVL.

The chain has TRBV30 and TRBJ1-1; 7 nucleotides line up with TRBD1. J was trimmed by 7 bases and V by 2 bases; bases with no gene match: 7. The CDR3 length is 13 residues. Germline loops: CDR1 GTSNPN, CDR2 SVGIG (reference sequence). The CDR3 bases are TGTGCCTGGAGTCCCCCCGGGACAGATGAAGCTTTCTTT. Amino acid sequence: CAWSPPGTDEAFF.

This chain joins TRBV27 and TRBJ1-1; the D gene is possibly TRBD1 (6 bases). This CDR3 is built from 14 residues. Trimming pared 4 bases from V and 8 bases from J, leaving 17 bases between. Germline lookup yields CDR1 MNHEY and CDR2 SMNVEV (reference sequence). Here the CDR3 DNA reads TGTGCCAGCAGTTCTGGCTTACAGGGTGGGGAAGCTTTCTTT. This translates into CASSSGLQGGEAFF.

J is TRBJ1-1 and V is TRBV2; the D gene is possibly TRBD1 (5 bases). The V gene's germline CDR1 is SNHLY and CDR2 FYNNEI. There are 14 residues in the CDR3. The V end was cut by 2 bases, the J end by 6 bases, with 13 bases between. The DNA for the CDR3 is TGTGCCAGCAGTGAAAGATATGGGGGTGCTGAAGCTTTCTTT. It translates to CASSERYGGAEAFF.

This chain links TRBV5-1 with TRBJ2-7; 7 positions match TRBD1. This CDR3 is built from 16 residues. Trimming took 3 bases from V and 0 from J; bases not matched to a gene: 9. Per germline, CDR1 SGHRS and CDR2 YFSETQ. CDR3 sequence (DNA): TGCGCCAGCAGCTCTCCCGGGACAGCGAGCTCCTACGAGCAGTACTTC. Protein sequence: CASSSPGTASSYEQYF. The whole variable domain, remainder taken from reference TRBV5-1 and TRBJ2-7, is KAGVTQTPRYLIKTRGQQVTLSCSPISGHRSVSWYQQTPGQGLQFLFEYFSETQRNKGNFPGRFSGRQFSNSRSEMNVSTLELGDSALYLCASSSPGTASSYEQYFGPGTRLTVT.

The V call is TRBV7-6, the J call TRBJ2-6, with 7 bases matching TRBD1. This CDR3 has 16 residues. V gave up 8 bases and J gave up 0 bases; unmatched junction bases: 7. CDR1 SGHVS and CDR2 FNYEAQ come from the germline V gene. CDR3 amino acids: CASFGTVRSGANVLTF. The CDR3 DNA follows: TGTGCCAGCTTTGGGACAGTCCGCTCTGGGGCCAACGTCCTGACTTTC. The entire variable domain, with the rest obtained from reference TRBV7-6 and TRBJ2-6, is as follows: GAGVSQSPRYKVTKRGQDVALRCDPISGHVSLYWYRQALGQGPEFLTYFNYEAQQDKSGLPNDRFSAERPEGSISTLTIQRTEQRDSAMYRCASFGTVRSGANVLTFGAGSRLTVL.

This chain joins TRBV27 and TRBJ1-2; unclear D gene. CDR1 MNHEY and CDR2 SMNVEV come from the germline V gene (reference sequence). The ends were cut back, 6 bases at V and 0 bases at J, with 14 bases in the middle. There are 15 residues in the CDR3. CDR3 amino acids: CASRLASEANYGYTF. In DNA form, the CDR3 reads TGTGCCAGCAGGCTCGCCAGTGAAGCTAACTATGGCTACACCTTC.

The chain recombines TRBV27 with TRBJ1-2; 7 bases agree with TRBD1. CDR1 and CDR2 (germline): MNHEY, SMNVEV (reference sequence). V trimming: 5 bases; J trimming: 1 base; junction bases outside the gene matches: 10. The CDR3 totals 16 residues. In DNA, the CDR3 is TGTGCCAGCAGTCAAATCCGGGACAGCGGTAACTATGGCTACACCTTC. Translation gives CASSQIRDSGNYGYTF.

This chain uses TRBV6-5 with TRBJ2-5; D is unresolved. This CDR3 region has 15 residues. Germline values: CDR1 MNHEY, CDR2 SVGAGI. Deletions cut 0 bases from V and 4 bases from J, with 12 bases between. The CDR3: CASSYSSTKGETQYF. CDR3 DNA sequence: TGTGCCAGCAGTTACTCGAGTACCAAAGGAGAGACCCAGTACTTC.

This chain connects TRBV19 to TRBJ1-2; D is unresolved. The CDR3 has 12 amino acids. In germline, CDR1 is LNHDA, CDR2 SQIVND (reference sequence). The CDR3 region is CATAFSYYGYTF. The CDR3 coding sequence is TGTGCTACAGCCTTCTCATACTATGGCTACACCTTC.

The chain combines TRBV4-1 with TRBJ2-7; 8 nucleotides agree with TRBD2. This CDR3 spans 15 amino acids. With V trimmed by 3 bases and J by 2 bases, 6 bases remained unmatched. The germline V gene has CDR1 MGHRA and CDR2 YSYEKL. Here the CDR3 reads CASSQTLAGTYEQYF. The CDR3 DNA reads as TGCGCCAGCAGCCAGACCCTAGCGGGCACCTACGAGCAGTACTTC.

The V gene is TRBV5-6, the J gene TRBJ2-7, with D maybe TRBD2 (6 bases). The V gene's germline CDR1 is SGHDT and CDR2 YYEEEE. Trimming cost V 3 bases and J 0 bases, with 7 bases left between them. This CDR3 spans 13 amino acids. CDR3 bases: TGTGCCAGCAGCTCAGCGGGCTCCTACGAGCAGTACTTC. Amino acids: CASSSAGSYEQYF.

This rearrangement joins TRBV18 to TRBJ2-3; D unresolved. This CDR3 is built from 14 residues. The V end was cut by 3 bases, the J end by 4 bases, with 11 bases between. Germline V lookup: CDR1 KGHSH, CDR2 LQKENI. The CDR3 loop reads CASSPTLEADTQYF. Written as DNA, the CDR3 is TGTGCCAGCTCACCGACCTTAGAGGCAGATACGCAGTATTTT.

This chain uses TRBV9 with TRBJ1-5; 8 nucleotides match TRBD1. V trimming: 0 bases; J trimming: 12 bases; junction bases outside the gene matches: 8. The CDR3 runs 14 residues. The germline V gene encodes CDR1 SGDLS and CDR2 YYNGEE. CDR3 residues: CASSVGATGGIQHF. DNA for the CDR3: TGTGCCAGCAGCGTAGGTGCCACAGGGGGTATCCAGCATTTT.

The V gene is TRBV11-3, the J gene TRBJ2-1; no definite D call. CDR3 length equals 16 residues. The germline gives CDR1 SGHNT, CDR2 YENEEA. Between the trimmed V and J ends, which lost 1 base and 4 bases, there was a span of 14 bases. The CDR3 here is CASSLAAADGYNEQFF. Written as DNA, the CDR3 is TGTGCCAGCAGCTTAGCGGCGGCGGACGGATACAATGAGCAGTTCTTC.

The chain employs TRBV5-8 and TRBJ2-1, with 9 bases matching TRBD1. Trimming cost V 3 bases and J 6 bases; bases outside gene matches: 4. Germline V gene data show CDR1 as SGHTS and CDR2 as YDEGEE. CDR3 length equals 14 residues. This chain's CDR3 is CASSYGQGINEQFF. In DNA form, the CDR3 reads TGTGCCAGCAGCTACGGACAGGGGATCAATGAGCAGTTCTTC.

The chain links TRBV6-4 to TRBJ2-1; the match to TRBD2 covers 9 bases. Germline V gene data show CDR1 as MRHNA and CDR2 as SNTAGT. The length of the CDR3 is 15 residues. J gave up 4 bases and V 3 bases, and 4 bases lay outside the gene matches. CDR3 DNA: TGTGCCAGCAGTGAAAGCGGGGGGTATTACAATGAGCAGTTCTTC. This codes for CASSESGGYYNEQFF.

J is TRBJ1-1 and V is TRBV5-6; possible D gene TRBD1, 5 bases. V lost 4 bases, J lost 0 bases, and 13 bases lay in between. Germline V gene lookup returns CDR1 SGHDT and CDR2 YYEEEE. The CDR3 totals 15 residues. DNA of the CDR3: TGTGCCAGCAGCCGACTCGACAGCATGAACACTGAAGCTTTCTTT. Its translation: CASSRLDSMNTEAFF.

This clone was counted only a few times. The sample carries other DNA sequences with the same CDR3. The chain couples TRBV7-9 to TRBJ2-7; D uncertain. Germline V CDR1 and CDR2: SEHNR, FQNEAQ (reference sequence). This CDR3 has 13 residues. Trimming took 1 base from V and 2 from J, leaving 6 bases between them. The CDR3 coding sequence is TGTGCCAGCAGCTTAGTTGGGACCTACGAGCAGTACTTC. It yields the protein CASSLVGTYEQYF.

As regards this clone: Distinct nucleotide sequences in the sample also encode this CDR3. V gene TRBV13 combines with J gene TRBJ1-1; D is uncertain. Trimming left V 1 base short and J 4 bases short, with 4 bases between. The CDR3 is 12 residues long. CDR1 and CDR2 from the germline V gene are PRHDT and FYEKMQ (reference sequence). The CDR3 reads CASSLVGTEAFF. CDR3 sequence (DNA): TGTGCCAGCAGCTTAGTGGGCACTGAAGCTTTCTTT.

The CDR3: CASSLAGQGAPYEQYF. In nucleotides, the CDR3 is TGTGCCAGCAGCTTAGCGGGACAGGGGGCCCCCTACGAGCAGTACTTC. The J gene is TRBJ2-7, the V gene TRBV7-9; 12 nucleotides match TRBD1. The CDR3 runs to 16 residues. CDR1 is SEHNR, CDR2 FQNEAQ, per germline (reference sequence). V shed 0 bases, J shed 2 bases, and the junction held 2 bases outside the gene matches.

V and J are TRBV19 and TRBJ1-1, with D maybe TRBD1 (6 bases). CDR1 and CDR2 from the germline V gene are LNHDA and SQIVND (reference sequence). V lost 0 bases, J lost 4 bases, and 12 bases lay in between. This CDR3 has 15 residues. The DNA for the CDR3 is TGTGCCAGTAGTATAGATCTTAGGGGGGTCACTGAAGCTTTCTTT. Protein: CASSIDLRGVTEAFF.

The rearrangement links TRBV28 to TRBJ2-3, with 14 bases that match TRBD2. Per germline, CDR1 MDHEN and CDR2 SYDVKM. Losses at the gene ends were 4 bases for V and 7 bases for J; bases not matched to a gene: 4. This CDR3 has 15 amino acids. The CDR3 is CASSSGLAGEHTQYF. CDR3 DNA: TGTGCCAGCAGTTCGGGACTAGCGGGAGAACATACGCAGTATTTT.

The J gene is TRBJ2-3, the V gene TRBV4-1, with unresolved D. The V gene's germline CDR1 is MGHRA and CDR2 YSYEKL. The CDR3 is made up of 15 amino acids. The V gene lost 0 bases and the J gene lost 2 bases, with 9 bases spanning the gap. The CDR3: CASSQESGNTDTQYF. CDR3 nucleotide sequence: TGCGCCAGCAGCCAAGAATCTGGCAACACAGATACGCAGTATTTT.